Below, 29 T cell receptor beta chains from the same sample are listed, as sequenced in a study of T cells in Graves' hyperthyroidism and ophthalmopathy. Regions amplified from RNA transcripts were the TCR beta CDR3 regions. When the TCR CDR3 underwent first-round RT-PCR, the HTBI primer set was used. In TCRdb, the multiplex PCR reads were re-called with MiXCR into one record per CDR3 protein. The sample lists hundreds of thousands of distinct CDR3 sequences, over 12% occurring once. Sequenced: blood. The origin of the receptors is a man in his fifties with Graves' ophthalmopathy.

The chain carries TRBV7-6 and TRBJ2-3, with 8 bases matching TRBD2. After removal of 2 bases from V and 7 bases from J, the junction contained 14 bases not matched to a gene. The CDR3 extends over 17 amino acids. From germline, CDR1 is SGHVS and CDR2 FNYEAQ. Written as DNA, the CDR3 is TGTGCCAGCAGCTTACGAGCCGAAGCGGGAGTGGTGAATACGCAGTATTTT. This encodes CASSLRAEAGVVNTQYF.

This clonotype was detected many times. V and J are TRBV3-1 and TRBJ2-1; possibly TRBD2 for D (6 bases). The CDR3 sequence is 14 residues long. Germline V CDR1 and CDR2: LGHDT, YNNKEL (reference sequence). The V end lost 3 bases, the J end lost 10 bases, and 16 bases lay between the germline ends. In DNA, the CDR3 is TGTGCCAGCAGCCAGGACGGGAGAGGAGGGGAGCAGTTCTTC. As protein: CASSQDGRGGEQFF.

At least ten counts were recorded for this clonotype. This rearrangement joins TRBV5-6 to TRBJ1-1; maybe TRBD1 (5 bases). Germline V gene sequence: CDR1 SGHDT, CDR2 YYEEEE. The V end lost 5 bases, the J end lost 7 bases, and 15 bases lay between the germline ends. The CDR3 extends over 13 amino acids. The CDR3 spells CASSFQGCSEAFF. In nucleotides, the CDR3 is TGTGCCAGCAGTTTTCAGGGATGCAGTGAAGCTTTCTTT.

In this sample, this clonotype turned up many times. The chain uses TRBV12-3 or TRBV12-4 and TRBJ2-5, with 7 bases fitting TRBD1. V lost 5 bases, J lost 2 bases, and 14 bases stayed unmatched. This CDR3 contains 17 residues. As DNA, the CDR3 is TGTGCCAGCAGTCAAACGAGAGGGACAGAAGAACAAGAGACCCAGTACTTC. Encoded protein: CASSQTRGTEEQETQYF.

The rearrangement links TRBV28 to TRBJ2-3, with 7 bases fitting TRBD1. After removal of 6 bases from V and 4 bases from J, the junction contained 4 bases not matched to a gene. Germline lookup yields CDR1 MDHEN and CDR2 SYDVKM. The CDR3 is 13 amino acids. CDR3 loop: CASSGQASDTQYF. DNA of the CDR3: TGTGCCAGCAGCGGACAGGCGTCAGATACGCAGTATTTT.

The rearrangement uses TRBV10-3 and TRBJ2-7, with 8 bases lining up with TRBD2. The CDR3 is 13 amino acids. In germline, CDR1 is ENHRY, CDR2 SYGVKD. V gave up 10 bases and J gave up 3 bases; unmatched junction bases: 8. The CDR3: CATGFGGGYEQYF. The CDR3 nucleotides read TGTGCCACGGGGTTCGGGGGGGGCTACGAGCAGTACTTC.

The chain joins TRBV5-6 to TRBJ1-1; TRBD1 might be the D (5 bases). The germline V gene has CDR1 SGHDT and CDR2 YYEEEE. Trimming shortened V by 5 bases and J by 3 bases, and 14 bases separated the two germline ends. The CDR3 contains 14 residues. The CDR3 nucleotides read TGTGCCAGCAGTCCTAAGGGGAGGCACACTGAAGCTTTCTTT. This codes for CASSPKGRHTEAFF.

The V gene is TRBV7-9, the J gene TRBJ2-1; a weak D match, TRBD2 (6 bases). The CDR3 runs to 13 residues. Germline V gene lookup returns CDR1 SEHNR and CDR2 FQNEAQ (reference sequence). The germline V and J ends were trimmed by 11 bases and 6 bases, with 17 bases remaining between them. CDR3 in amino acids: CAASQGLLNEQFF. CDR3 coding DNA: TGTGCCGCATCCCAGGGACTGCTCAATGAGCAGTTCTTC.

The chain links TRBV7-8 to TRBJ2-2; TRBD2 is a possible D gene (6 bases). The CDR3 extends over 18 amino acids. Germline V lookup: CDR1 SGHVS, CDR2 FQNEAQ. Between the trimmed V and J ends, which lost 1 base and 8 bases, there was a span of 23 bases. The CDR3 region has the DNA TGTGCCAGCAGCTTAGATAGCCACTCGGTTCTACGGGGGGGGGAGCTGTTTTTT. Its translation: CASSLDSHSVLRGGELFF.

This clonotype was counted at least ten times. V and J are TRBV6-1 and TRBJ2-7, with D possibly matching TRBD1 (5 bases). This CDR3 region has 13 residues. Germline CDR1 is MNHNS and CDR2 is SASEGT. V lost 9 bases to trimming and J lost 3 bases, with 15 bases between them. The CDR3 DNA reads TGTGCCAGTCAGGGTGCTGGACGCTACGAGCAGTACTTC. Translated, it gives CASQGAGRYEQYF.

The chain combines TRBV5-1 with TRBJ2-7, with 14 bases aligning to TRBD2. CDR3 length: 16 residues. Germline-derived CDR1 and CDR2 are SGHRS and YFSETQ. After removal of 4 bases from V and 3 bases from J, the junction contained 6 bases not matched to a gene. The CDR3 sequence: CASSIAGTSGGYEQYF. As DNA, the CDR3 is TGCGCCAGCAGCATAGCCGGGACTAGCGGGGGCTACGAGCAGTACTTC.

V usage is TRBV2 and J usage is TRBJ2-3, with D possibly being TRBD1 or TRBD2 (5 bases each). V gave up 6 bases and J gave up 2 bases, with 12 bases separating them. Per germline, CDR1 SNHLY and CDR2 FYNNEI. The CDR3 covers 14 residues. CDR3 in amino acids: CASSRGLSTDTQYF. In DNA, the CDR3 is TGTGCCAGCAGCCGGGGCTTATCCACAGATACGCAGTATTTT.

This clonotype has only a few counts. V and J are TRBV24-1 and TRBJ1-1, with a possible D match to TRBD1 (5 bases). The CDR3 runs 17 residues. Trimming took off 4 bases at V and 3 bases at J, with 20 bases between the two ends. CDR1 KGHDR and CDR2 SFDVKD come from the germline V gene. In DNA, the CDR3 is TGTGCCACCAGTGAATTACAAGGGGACCCTTTTGACACTGAAGCTTTCTTT. It specifies CATSELQGDPFDTEAFF.

With regard to this clonotype: This may stem from a read error, because a much larger clone lies one nucleotide away. Because it lacks the conserved phenylalanine or tryptophan at the end, this CDR3 is likely a read error. The V gene is TRBV20-1, the J gene TRBJ2-7, with TRBD1 matching over 7 bases. The V and J ends lost 5 bases and 5 bases, in that order; junction bases with no gene match: 6. The CDR3 covers 12 residues. Per the germline V gene, CDR1 is DFQATT and CDR2 is SNEGSKA (reference sequence). CDR3 DNA sequence: TGCAGTGCTGCTGACAGGGTACACGAGCAGTACCTC. It codes for CSAADRVHEQYL.

The J gene is TRBJ1-4, the V gene TRBV7-9; unclear D gene. V was clipped by 5 bases and J by 3 bases, with 16 bases between them. The germline V gene has CDR1 SEHNR and CDR2 FQNEAQ (reference sequence). The CDR3 length is 16 residues. The CDR3 region is CASSAHSYSPNEKLFF. For the CDR3, the DNA is TGTGCCAGCAGCGCCCACTCTTATTCCCCTAATGAAAAACTGTTTTTT.

This clonotype was seen ten or more times. V usage is TRBV30 and J usage is TRBJ2-1; D gene uncertain. The germline V and J ends were trimmed by 3 bases and 1 base, with 16 bases remaining between them. Germline V gene data show CDR1 as GTSNPN and CDR2 as SVGIG (reference sequence). This CDR3 contains 16 residues. This chain's CDR3 is CAWREGLSNSYNEQFF. As DNA, the CDR3 is TGTGCCTGGAGGGAAGGGTTGTCAAATTCCTACAATGAGCAGTTCTTC.

This clonotype was found a few times. V gene TRBV6-1 combines with J gene TRBJ1-6, with D possibly being TRBD1 (5 bases). CDR3 length: 13 residues. V was trimmed by 11 bases and J by 6 bases, leaving 14 bases between them. CDR1 is MNHNS and CDR2 is SASEGT in the germline V gene. CDR3 sequence reads: CASGVGTNSPLHF. The CDR3 DNA reads as TGTGCCTCGGGGGTCGGAACTAATTCACCCCTCCACTTT.

This clonotype was seen at least ten times. The gene calls are TRBV30 and TRBJ2-1; tentative D call: TRBD1 (7 bases). Trimming took off 4 bases at V and 6 bases at J, with 10 bases between the two ends. CDR1 GTSNPN and CDR2 SVGIG come from the germline V gene (reference sequence). The CDR3 length is 12 residues. This CDR3 is CAWTQGGNEQFF. CDR3 sequence (DNA): TGTGCCTGGACTCAGGGGGGCAATGAGCAGTTCTTC.

This clonotype was picked up a small number of times. It may be a read error: a sequence one base away is much more abundant. The chain employs TRBV19 and TRBJ2-5, with 7 bases aligning to TRBD1. This CDR3 has 11 residues. With V trimmed by 10 bases and J by 5 bases, 4 bases remained unmatched. Per germline, CDR1 LNHDA and CDR2 SQIVND (reference sequence). The CDR3 nucleotides are TGTGCCACCCCACAGGGGGAGACCCAGTACTTC. It yields the protein CATPQGETQYF.

This clonotype was observed at least ten times. The chain is built from TRBV12-3 or TRBV12-4 and TRBJ2-1, with D possibly matching TRBD2 (7 bases). CDR3 length: 12 residues. The V and J ends lost 6 bases and 9 bases respectively, with 12 bases between them. CDR3 DNA: TGTGCCAGCAGAGGGAGGGGGGCTGAGCAGTTCTTC. Protein: CASRGRGAEQFF.

The rearrangement uses TRBV11-2 and TRBJ2-7, with D uncertain. Germline CDR1 and CDR2: SGHAT and FQNNGV. The CDR3 is 12 residues long. V was clipped by 0 bases and J by 6 bases, with 6 bases between them. CDR3 in amino acids: CASSLDVSEQYF. The CDR3 DNA reads TGTGCCAGCAGCTTAGATGTATCCGAGCAGTACTTC.

This clonotype has a count of ten or more. The chain joins TRBV20-1 to TRBJ2-2; D tentatively fits TRBD1 or TRBD2 (6 bases each). This CDR3 has 13 amino acids. Trimming removed 6 bases at V and 6 bases at J, with 14 bases between. Per the germline V gene, CDR1 is DFQATT and CDR2 is SNEGSKA (reference sequence). The CDR3 nucleotides are TGCAGTGCCCACAGGGAGGCCGCCGGGGAGCTGTTTTTT. Its translation: CSAHREAAGELFF.

This clonotype was detected ten times or more. The chain combines TRBV3-1 with TRBJ1-5, with 8 positions matching TRBD1. V lost 4 bases to trimming and J lost 3 bases; unmatched junction nucleotides: 5. Germline V CDR1 and CDR2: LGHDT, YNNKEL (reference sequence). The CDR3 is 15 amino acids. The CDR3 nucleotides are TGTGCCAGCAGCCCAACAGGGGGGAACAATCAGCCCCAGCATTTT. It codes for CASSPTGGNNQPQHF.

This clonotype was counted between two and nine times. V gene TRBV30 combines with J gene TRBJ2-3; 7 bases match TRBD2. CDR3 length equals 14 residues. CDR1 and CDR2 (germline): GTSNPN, SVGIG (reference sequence). Trimming at V came to 0 bases and at J to 3 bases, leaving 3 bases not matched to a gene. The CDR3 coding sequence is TGTGCCTGGAGTGTCGGGGGGATGACAGATACGCAGTATTTT. It is translated as CAWSVGGMTDTQYF. The variable domain in full, completed from reference TRBV30 and TRBJ2-3, reads SQTIHQWPATLVQPVGSPLSLECTVEGTSNPNLYWYRQAAGRGLQLLFYSVGIGQISSEVPQNLSASRPQDRQFILSSKKLLLSDSGFYLCAWSVGGMTDTQYFGPGTRLTVL.

This clonotype was counted between two and nine times. The chain combines TRBV19 with TRBJ2-1; D is unclear. The germline gives CDR1 LNHDA, CDR2 SQIVND (reference sequence). This CDR3 contains 14 residues. The ends were cut back, 5 bases at V and 2 bases at J, with 10 bases in the middle. This CDR3 reads CASSRTITYNEQFF. CDR3 in DNA: TGTGCCAGTAGTCGGACCATTACCTACAATGAGCAGTTCTTC.

There are many counts of this clonotype. The gene calls are TRBV5-1 and TRBJ2-2; tentatively, D is TRBD1 (5 bases). Per the germline V gene, CDR1 is SGHRS and CDR2 is YFSETQ. V was clipped by 0 bases and J by 0 bases, with 6 bases between them. The CDR3 spans 15 residues. CDR3 in amino acids: CASSLGRANTGELFF. Here the CDR3 DNA reads TGCGCCAGCAGCTTGGGCAGGGCGAACACCGGGGAGCTGTTTTTT.

This clonotype was picked up a small number of times. The chain couples TRBV6-1 to TRBJ2-2; D not certain. This CDR3 is built from 15 residues. V lost 5 bases to trimming and J lost 1 base, with 11 bases between them. CDR1 is MNHNS and CDR2 is SASEGT in the germline V gene. The CDR3 here is CASSRPPKNTGELFF. CDR3 nucleotide sequence: TGTGCCAGCAGTCGTCCACCCAAGAACACCGGGGAGCTGTTTTTT.

This clonotype has ten or more counts. The chain employs TRBV6-1 and TRBJ2-7, with 11 bases identical to TRBD2. This CDR3 spans 15 amino acids. The J segment lost 0 bases and the V segment lost 6 bases, leaving 4 bases of the junction unmatched. Germline V gene lookup returns CDR1 MNHNS and CDR2 SASEGT. The CDR3 here is CASRGTSGPSYEQYF. The CDR3 DNA follows: TGTGCCAGCAGGGGGACTAGCGGACCCTCCTACGAGCAGTACTTC.

This clonotype was found many times. The chain carries TRBV2 and TRBJ2-5, with 12 nucleotides matching TRBD1. With 9 bases clipped from V and 2 bases from J, the junction kept 10 bases outside the gene matches. The length of the CDR3 is 16 residues. Germline V lookup: CDR1 SNHLY, CDR2 FYNNEI. The CDR3 region is CASFGTGGPFQETQYF. The CDR3 coding sequence is TGTGCCAGTTTCGGGACAGGGGGCCCCTTTCAAGAGACCCAGTACTTC.